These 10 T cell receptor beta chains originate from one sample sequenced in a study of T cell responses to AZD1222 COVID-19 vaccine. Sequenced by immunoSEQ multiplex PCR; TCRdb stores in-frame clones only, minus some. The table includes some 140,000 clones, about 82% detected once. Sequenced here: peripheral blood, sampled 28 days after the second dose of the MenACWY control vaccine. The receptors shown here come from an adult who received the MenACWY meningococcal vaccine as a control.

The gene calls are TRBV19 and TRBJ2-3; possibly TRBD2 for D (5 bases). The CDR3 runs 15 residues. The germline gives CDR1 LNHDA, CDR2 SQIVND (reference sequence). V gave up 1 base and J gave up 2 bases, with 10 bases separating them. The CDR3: CASSIGPSPTDTQYF. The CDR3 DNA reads TGTGCCAGTAGTATAGGTCCTAGCCCCACAGATACGCAGTATTTT.

Here the CDR3 DNA reads TGTGCCAGTAGCCAGGACAGGATCGATGGCTACACCTTC. The encoded protein is CASSQDRIDGYTF. The J gene is TRBJ1-2, the V gene TRBV19; 7 positions match TRBD1. Germline V gene data show CDR1 as LNHDA and CDR2 as SQIVND (reference sequence). The CDR3 length is 13 residues. V gave up 6 bases and J gave up 6 bases; unmatched junction bases: 7.

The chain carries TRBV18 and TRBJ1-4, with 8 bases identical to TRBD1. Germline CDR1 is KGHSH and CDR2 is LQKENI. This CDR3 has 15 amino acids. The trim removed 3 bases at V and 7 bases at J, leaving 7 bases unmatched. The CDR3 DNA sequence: TGTGCCAGCTCACCCCAGGGGGCGAGGAGTGAAAAACTGTTTTTT. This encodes CASSPQGARSEKLFF.

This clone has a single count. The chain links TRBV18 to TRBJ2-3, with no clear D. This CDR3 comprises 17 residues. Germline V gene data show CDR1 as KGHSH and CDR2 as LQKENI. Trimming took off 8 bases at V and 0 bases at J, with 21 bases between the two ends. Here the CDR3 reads CASTESFVSSSTDTQYF. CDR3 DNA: TGTGCCAGCACGGAATCCTTCGTGTCCTCTAGCACAGATACGCAGTATTTT. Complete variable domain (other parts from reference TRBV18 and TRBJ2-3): NAGVMQNPRHLVRRRGQEARLRCSPMKGHSHVYWYRQLPEEGLKFMVYLQKENIIDESGMPKERFSAEFPKEGPSILRIQQVVRGDSAAYFCASTESFVSSSTDTQYFGPGTRLTVL.

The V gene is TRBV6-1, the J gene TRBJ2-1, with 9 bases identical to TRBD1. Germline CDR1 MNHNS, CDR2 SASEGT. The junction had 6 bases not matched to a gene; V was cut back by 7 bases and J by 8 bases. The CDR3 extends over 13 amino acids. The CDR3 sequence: CASNPQGAHEQFF. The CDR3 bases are TGTGCCAGCAACCCACAGGGGGCTCATGAGCAGTTCTTC.

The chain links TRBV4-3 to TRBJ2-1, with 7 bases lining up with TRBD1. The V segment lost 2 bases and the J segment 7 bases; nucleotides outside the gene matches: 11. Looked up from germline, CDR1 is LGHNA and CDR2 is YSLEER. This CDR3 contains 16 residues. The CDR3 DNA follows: TGCGCCAGCAGCCAATACCGACAGGGTTCGGAAAATGAGCAGTTCTTC. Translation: CASSQYRQGSENEQFF.

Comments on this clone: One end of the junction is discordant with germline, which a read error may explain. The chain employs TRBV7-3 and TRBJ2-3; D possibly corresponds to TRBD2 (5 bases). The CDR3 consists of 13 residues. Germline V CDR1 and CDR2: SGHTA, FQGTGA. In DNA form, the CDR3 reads TGTGCCAGCAGCCCATCCCCTAGCCCACCACTAGATTTT. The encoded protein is CASSPSPSPPLDF. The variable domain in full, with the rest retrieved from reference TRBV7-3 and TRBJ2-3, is GAGVSQTPSNKVTEKGKYVELRCDPISGHTALYWYRQSLGQGPEFLIYFQGTGAADDSGLPNDRFFAVRPEGSVSTLKIQRTERGDSAVYLCASSPSPSPPLDFGPGTRLTVL.

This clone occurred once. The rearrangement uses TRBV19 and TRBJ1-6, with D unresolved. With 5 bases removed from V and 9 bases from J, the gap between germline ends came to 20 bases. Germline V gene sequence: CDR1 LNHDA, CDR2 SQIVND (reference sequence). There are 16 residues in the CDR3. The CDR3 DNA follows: TGTGCCAGTAGTTCCCGGATCCTAGAATGGCGTTCACCCCTCCACTTT. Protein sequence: CASSSRILEWRSPLHF. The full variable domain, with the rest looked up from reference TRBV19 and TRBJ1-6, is DGGITQSPKYLFRKEGQNVTLSCEQNLNHDAMYWYRQDPGQGLRLIYYSQIVNDFQKGDIAEGYSVSREKKESFPLTVTSAQKNPTAFYLCASSSRILEWRSPLHFGNGTRLTVT.

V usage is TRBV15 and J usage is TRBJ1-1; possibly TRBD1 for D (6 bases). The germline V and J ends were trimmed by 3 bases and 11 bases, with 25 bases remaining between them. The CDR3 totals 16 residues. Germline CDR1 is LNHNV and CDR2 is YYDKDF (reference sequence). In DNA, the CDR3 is TGTGCCACCAGCAGGGCAATTACAGGGCTACAAGGTTGGGCTTTCTTT. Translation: CATSRAITGLQGWAFF.

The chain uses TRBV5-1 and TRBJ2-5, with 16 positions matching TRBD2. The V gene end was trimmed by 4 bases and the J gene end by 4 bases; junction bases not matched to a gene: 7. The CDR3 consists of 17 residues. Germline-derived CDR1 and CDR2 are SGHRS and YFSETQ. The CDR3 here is CASSGGLAGGPGETQYF. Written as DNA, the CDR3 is TGCGCCAGCAGCGGGGGACTAGCGGGAGGGCCAGGAGAGACCCAGTACTTC.